These 8 T cell receptor beta chains were sequenced from one sample in a study of identical twins. Using its own MiXCR run on the 5' RACE reads, TCRdb lists one record per CDR3 protein. Of hundreds of thousands of distinct CDR3 sequences in the sample, approximately 8.5% were seen once. The same sample was also used in a study of yellow fever vaccine responses in identical twins.

Sample: memory (CD45RO+) T cells sorted from blood. These receptors originate from a woman aged 18 to 35 in good health.

This clonotype was observed a few times. V usage is TRBV7-3 and J usage is TRBJ2-2; D perhaps matches TRBD2 (6 bases). Per germline, CDR1 SGHTA and CDR2 FQGTGA. The V end was cut by 9 bases, the J end by 4 bases, with 15 bases between. The CDR3 is 14 amino acids. In DNA form, the CDR3 reads TGTGCCAGTCGGGCGGGATGGGGCACCGGGGAGCTGTTTTTT. Residues: CASRAGWGTGELFF.

The chain uses TRBV6-1 and TRBJ2-5; no clear D. Deletions cut 4 bases from V and 4 bases from J, with 7 bases between. In germline, CDR1 is MNHNS, CDR2 SASEGT. The CDR3 consists of 12 residues. The CDR3 loop reads CASSGGTETQYF. In DNA, the CDR3 is TGTGCCAGCAGTGGAGGAACAGAGACCCAGTACTTC.

The CDR3 reads CASRGPTTGELFF. CDR3 nucleotide sequence: TGTGCCAGTAGGGGACCCACCACCGGGGAGCTGTTTTTT. The chain is built from TRBV19 and TRBJ2-2, with D perhaps TRBD1 or TRBD2 (5 bases each). V lost 6 bases to trimming and J lost 4 bases, with 9 bases between them. This CDR3 has 13 amino acids. In germline, CDR1 is LNHDA, CDR2 SQIVND (reference sequence).

The sample holds a few counts of this clonotype. The CDR3 region is CASSELNSNQPQHF. CDR3 in DNA: TGTGCCAGCAGTGAATTAAACAGTAATCAGCCCCAGCATTTT. The chain recombines TRBV2 with TRBJ1-5; D gene ambiguous. Germline V lookup: CDR1 SNHLY, CDR2 FYNNEI. Trimming pared 2 bases from V and 4 bases from J, leaving 9 bases between. This CDR3 is built from 14 residues.

This clonotype came up a few times. The J gene is TRBJ1-2, the V gene TRBV20-1, with D uncertain. Germline CDR1 is DFQATT and CDR2 is SNEGSKA (reference sequence). There are 12 residues in the CDR3. This CDR3 is CMVVGMGYGYTF. CDR3 nucleotides: TGCATGGTGGTAGGGATGGGCTATGGCTACACCTTC.

This clonotype was counted at least ten times. The J gene is TRBJ2-1, the V gene TRBV7-9; D is possibly TRBD2 (5 bases). Germline-derived CDR1 and CDR2 are SEHNR and FQNEAQ (reference sequence). The CDR3 is made up of 12 amino acids. V gave up 2 bases and J gave up 7 bases, with 6 bases separating them. The CDR3 bases are TGTGCCAGCAGCTTAAGGGAGAATGAGCAGTTCTTC. Translation: CASSLRENEQFF. Drawing the rest from reference TRBV7-9 and TRBJ2-1, the complete variable domain is DTGVSQNPRHKITKRGQNVTFRCDPISEHNRLYWYRQTLGQGPEFLTYFQNEAQLEKSRLLSDRFSAERPKGSFSTLEIQRTEQGDSAMYLCASSLRENEQFFGPGTRLTVL.

The sample holds a few counts of this clonotype. This chain joins TRBV7-2 and TRBJ2-3; D is perhaps TRBD1 or TRBD2 (5 bases each). CDR1 is SGHTA, CDR2 FQGNSA, per germline. V shed 5 bases and J shed 0 bases, with 15 bases lying between them. The CDR3 has 16 amino acids. Written as DNA, the CDR3 is TGTGCCAGCAGCCCCCATGGGGGAGCTAGCACAGATACGCAGTATTTT. It codes for CASSPHGGASTDTQYF. Variable domain in full (rest from reference TRBV7-2 and TRBJ2-3): GAGVSQSPSNKVTEKGKDVELRCDPISGHTALYWYRQSLGQGLEFLIYFQGNSAPDKSGLPSDRFSAERTGGSVSTLTIQRTQQEDSAVYLCASSPHGGASTDTQYFGPGTRLTVL.

This chain uses TRBV14 with TRBJ1-6; D unresolved. Germline loops: CDR1 SGHDN, CDR2 FVKESK. This CDR3 has 14 residues. V was trimmed by 1 base and J by 7 bases, leaving 8 bases between them. Here the CDR3 DNA reads TGTGCCAGCAGCCAAGGGGCGCAGAATTCACCCCTCCACTTT. Translated: CASSQGAQNSPLHF.